The present T cell receptor beta chain was sequenced within a study of siplizumab effects on memory and regulatory T cells. Concerning this clone itself: As yet, its antigen is unknown.

This CDR3 contains 15 residues. With V trimmed by 4 bases and J by 4 bases, 8 bases remained unmatched. The germline CDR1 and CDR2 sequences are LGHNA and YSLEER. Sequenced by immunoSEQ multiplex PCR; TCRdb stores in-frame clones only, minus some. In the table there are some 56,000 clones, over 95% of which are singletons. Study results and limitations: Alloreactive sequences tracing back to unstimulated CD4+ memory cells were significantly reduced by siplizumab. Naive T cells appeared more diverse than memory cells and seemed to be major alloresponse contributors. Unstimulated subsets were the mapping target of only a minor fraction of alloreactive clones.

Specimen: naive CD8+ T cells sorted from blood. This sequence joins TRBV4-3 and TRBJ2-3; 7 bases agree with TRBD2. The sequence derives from a human donor in good health. The CDR3 DNA reads as TGCGCCAGCAGCCTGGACTGGGCGGGGGCAGATACGCAGTATTTT. This sequence encodes CASSLDWAGADTQYF.